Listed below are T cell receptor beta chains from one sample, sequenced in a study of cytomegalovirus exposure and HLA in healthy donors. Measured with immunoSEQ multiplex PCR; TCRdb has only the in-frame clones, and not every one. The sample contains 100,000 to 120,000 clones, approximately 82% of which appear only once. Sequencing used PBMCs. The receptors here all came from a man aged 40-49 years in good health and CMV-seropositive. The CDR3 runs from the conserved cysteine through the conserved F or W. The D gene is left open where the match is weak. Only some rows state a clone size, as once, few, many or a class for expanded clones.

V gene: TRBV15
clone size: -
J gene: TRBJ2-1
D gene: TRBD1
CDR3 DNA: TGTGCCACCAGCAGACGAGTCAGGGGGAAGTATGAGCAGTTCTTC
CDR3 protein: CATSRRVRGKYEQFF

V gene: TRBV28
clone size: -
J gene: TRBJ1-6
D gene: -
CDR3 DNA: TGTGCCAGCAGGGAGGGTTCAGGTAATTCACCCCTCCACTTT
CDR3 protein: CASREGSGNSPLHF

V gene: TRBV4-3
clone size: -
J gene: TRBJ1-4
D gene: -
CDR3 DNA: TGCGCCAGCAGCCTCTCCCCCGGGGAAAAACTGTTTTTT
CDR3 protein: CASSLSPGEKLFF

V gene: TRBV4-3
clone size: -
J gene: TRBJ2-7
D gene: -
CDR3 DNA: TGCGCCAGCAGCGAGGGAGTGGGATCCTACGAGCAGTACTTC
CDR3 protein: CASSEGVGSYEQYF

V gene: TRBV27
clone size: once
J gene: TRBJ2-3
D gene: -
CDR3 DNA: TGTGCCAGCAGTTCCATAGCACAATTTGTCACGGATACGCAGTATTTT
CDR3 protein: CASSSIAQFVTDTQYF

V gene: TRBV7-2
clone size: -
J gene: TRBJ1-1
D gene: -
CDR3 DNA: TGTGCCAGCAGCTTAAGCAGGGGAGAGAACACTGAAGCTTTCTTT
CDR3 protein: CASSLSRGENTEAFF

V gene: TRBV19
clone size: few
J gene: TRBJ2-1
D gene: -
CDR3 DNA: TGTGCCAGTAGATCCATAGCGGACTATTACAATGAGCAGTTCTTC
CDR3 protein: CASRSIADYYNEQFF

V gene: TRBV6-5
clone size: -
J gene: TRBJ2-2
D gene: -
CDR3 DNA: TGTGCCAGCAGGGGGCGCACCGGGGAGCTGTTTTTT
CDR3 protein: CASRGRTGELFF

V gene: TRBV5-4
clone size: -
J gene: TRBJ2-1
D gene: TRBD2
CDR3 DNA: TGTGCCAGCAGCTTCGAGACTCACGGGGGGGCTGAGCAGTTCTTC
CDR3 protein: CASSFETHGGAEQFF

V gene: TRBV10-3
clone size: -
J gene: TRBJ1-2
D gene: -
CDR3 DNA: TGTGCCATCAGTGAGTCGCGGGCTGAGGGAAGGGGCTACACCTTC
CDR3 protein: CAISESRAEGRGYTF

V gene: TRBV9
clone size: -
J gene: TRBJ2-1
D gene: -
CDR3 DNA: TGTGCCAGCAGCGCAGGGTCAGGTTACAATGAGCAGTTCTTC
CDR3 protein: CASSAGSGYNEQFF

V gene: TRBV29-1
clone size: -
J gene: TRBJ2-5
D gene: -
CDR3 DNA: TGCAGCGTTGAGGGGATGGTCGACGGGGAGGTACTCCAAGAGACCCAGTACTTC
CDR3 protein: CSVEGMVDGEVLQETQYF

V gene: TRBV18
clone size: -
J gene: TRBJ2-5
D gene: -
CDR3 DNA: TGTGCCAGCTCACCCCTGGAAGGGGCAGAGACCCAGTACTTC
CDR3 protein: CASSPLEGAETQYF

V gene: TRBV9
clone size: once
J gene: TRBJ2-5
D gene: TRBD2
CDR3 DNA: TGTGCCAGCAGCAAACGGACTAGCGGGGGAAGAGAGACCCAGTACTTC
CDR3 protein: CASSKRTSGGRETQYF

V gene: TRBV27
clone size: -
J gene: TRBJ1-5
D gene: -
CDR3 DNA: TGTGCCAGCAGTTTATGGGGAGGTAAATATAGCAATCAGCCCCAGCATTTT
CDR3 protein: CASSLWGGKYSNQPQHF

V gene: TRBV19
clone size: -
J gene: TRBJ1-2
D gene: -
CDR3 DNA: TGTGCCAGTAGTATAACAAGCCGTTGGAGCTATGGCTACACCTTC
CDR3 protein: CASSITSRWSYGYTF

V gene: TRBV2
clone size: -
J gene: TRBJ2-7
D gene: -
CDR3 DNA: TGTGCCAGCACCCGGACAGCCTCCTACGAGCAGTACTTC
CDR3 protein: CASTRTASYEQYF

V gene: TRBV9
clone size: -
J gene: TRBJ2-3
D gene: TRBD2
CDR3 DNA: TGTGCCAGCAGCGTAGGGGTAGCGGGGTCCACAGATACGCAGTATTTT
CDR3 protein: CASSVGVAGSTDTQYF

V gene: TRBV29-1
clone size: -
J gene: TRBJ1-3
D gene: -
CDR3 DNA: TGCAGCGCCAGCCGGGGGGTTCGAAACACCATATATTTT
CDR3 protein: CSASRGVRNTIYF

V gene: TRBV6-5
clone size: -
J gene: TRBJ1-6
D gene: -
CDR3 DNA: TGTGCCAGCAGTTACGACAGAGACAATTCACCCCTCCACTTT
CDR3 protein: CASSYDRDNSPLHF

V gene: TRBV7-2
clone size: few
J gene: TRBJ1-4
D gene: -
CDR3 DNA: TGTGCCAGCAGAGAATCTCCGGGGGTTTGGGAAAAACTGTTTTTT
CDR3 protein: CASRESPGVWEKLFF

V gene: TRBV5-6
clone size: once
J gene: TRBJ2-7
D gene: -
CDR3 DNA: TGTGCCAGCAGCCAGGGGACGGGGAGATACGAGCAGTACTTC
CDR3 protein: CASSQGTGRYEQYF

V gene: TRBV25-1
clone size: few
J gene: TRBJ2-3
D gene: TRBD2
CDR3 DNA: TGTGCCAGCAGTGAATATAGCGGGAGGCGTACAGATACGCAGTATTTT
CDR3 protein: CASSEYSGRRTDTQYF

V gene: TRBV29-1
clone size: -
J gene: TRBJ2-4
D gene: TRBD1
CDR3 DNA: TGCAGCGTTTGCGGACAGGGACAGTATGGGGCCAAAAACATTCAGTACTTC
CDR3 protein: CSVCGQGQYGAKNIQYF

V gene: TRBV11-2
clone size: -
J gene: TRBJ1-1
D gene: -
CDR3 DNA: TGTGCCAGCAGCTCCCGGGTGGGTACAACTGAAGCTTTCTTT
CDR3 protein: CASSSRVGTTEAFF

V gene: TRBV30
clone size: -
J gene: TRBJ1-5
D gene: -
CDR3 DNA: TGTGCCTGGAGCCTCGGACACTTCAATCAGCCCCAGCATTTT
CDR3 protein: CAWSLGHFNQPQHF

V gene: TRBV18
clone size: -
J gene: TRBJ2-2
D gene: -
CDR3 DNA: TGTGCCAGCTCACCGGGAGTAACGAACACCGGGGAGCTGTTTTTT
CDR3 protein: CASSPGVTNTGELFF

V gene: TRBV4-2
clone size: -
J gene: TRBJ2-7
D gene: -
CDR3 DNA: TGTGCCAGCAGCCAAGATAAGGCTAGGTCCCACGAGCAGTACTTC
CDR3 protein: CASSQDKARSHEQYF